This passage covers 14 T cell receptor beta chains from one sample sequenced in a study of T cells in Graves' hyperthyroidism and ophthalmopathy. Amplification of TCR beta CDR3 regions used RNA as the template. The study used the HTBI primer set for a first-round RT-PCR of the TCR CDR3. TCRdb used MiXCR to reprocess the multiplex PCR reads, holding one entry per CDR3 protein. The data show 620,000 or so distinct CDR3 sequences, 14% seen once. Source material: blood. These receptors all stem from a woman aged 50 to 60 with Graves' ophthalmopathy.

This clonotype was observed many times. The V gene is TRBV20-1, the J gene TRBJ2-1, with D possibly being TRBD1 or TRBD2 (5 bases each). The length of the CDR3 is 14 residues. The V end lost 0 bases, the J end lost 10 bases, and 16 bases lay between the germline ends. Germline loops: CDR1 DFQATT, CDR2 SNEGSKA (reference sequence). CDR3 residues: CSARDVRGTTEQFF. The DNA for the CDR3 is TGCAGTGCTAGAGACGTTCGGGGCACTACAGAGCAGTTCTTC.

This clonotype has ten or more counts. CDR3 region: CASSFRTFF. In nucleotides, the CDR3 is TGTGCCAGCAGTTTCCGGACTTTCTTT. The chain is built from TRBV28 and TRBJ1-1; unclear D gene. Trimming stripped 3 bases from V and 12 bases from J, with 5 bases between. Germline V gene lookup returns CDR1 MDHEN and CDR2 SYDVKM. The CDR3 contains 9 residues.

This clonotype appeared many times. The V and J genes are TRBV28 and TRBJ2-1; tentative D call: TRBD1 (5 bases). The V gene's germline CDR1 is MDHEN and CDR2 SYDVKM. The CDR3 consists of 17 residues. V lost 4 bases, J lost 5 bases, and 21 bases lay in between. The DNA of the CDR3 is TGTGCCAGCAGTTACCCCGGCGGATCCAGGGTTAACAATGAGCAGTTCTTC. Translated: CASSYPGGSRVNNEQFF.

This clonotype was counted ten times or more. The genes are TRBV28 and TRBJ2-1; tentatively, D is TRBD2 (7 bases). Germline CDR1 is MDHEN and CDR2 is SYDVKM. V dropped 7 bases and J dropped 3 bases, with 19 bases sitting between them. The length of the CDR3 is 16 residues. The CDR3 loop reads CASKTIGRGLYNEQFF. The DNA of the CDR3 is TGTGCCAGCAAAACTATTGGGCGGGGGCTCTACAATGAGCAGTTCTTC.

Worth noting for this clonotype: This clone may be a read error of a much larger clone one base away. CDR3 in amino acids: CASSLKARGPQHF. The CDR3 bases are TGTGCCAGCAGCTTAAAGGCGAGAGGGCCCCAGCATTTT. This rearrangement joins TRBV7-8 to TRBJ1-5; D is ambiguous. V was pared by 2 bases and J by 9 bases, with 11 bases between. This CDR3 contains 13 residues. Looked up from germline, CDR1 is SGHVS and CDR2 is FQNEAQ.

The chain recombines TRBV19 with TRBJ1-2; D gene uncertain. V was cut by 11 bases and J by 4 bases, with 8 bases left in between. The CDR3 consists of 10 residues. Germline V gene sequence: CDR1 LNHDA, CDR2 SQIVND (reference sequence). The CDR3: CAGLFYGYTF. The CDR3, as DNA: TGTGCCGGATTGTTCTATGGCTACACCTTC.

This clonotype showed up many times. The V call is TRBV7-2, the J call TRBJ1-2; D possibly corresponds to TRBD1 (5 bases). The CDR3 totals 13 residues. The germline V and J ends were trimmed by 0 bases and 7 bases, with 9 bases remaining between them. Germline V gene data show CDR1 as SGHTA and CDR2 as FQGNSA. The CDR3 DNA is TGTGCCAGCAGCTTAGCCGGGGACTCTGGCTACACCTTC. Translation: CASSLAGDSGYTF.

There are many counts of this clonotype. The CDR3 loop reads CASSLEPGRWTEAFF. The DNA of the CDR3 is TGTGCCAGCAGCTTAGAGCCGGGGCGGTGGACTGAAGCTTTCTTT. The genes are TRBV7-8 and TRBJ1-1, with D possibly being TRBD1 (5 bases). The V gene lost 1 base and the J gene lost 5 bases, with 14 bases spanning the gap. The CDR3 runs 15 residues. Germline CDR1 reads SGHVS; CDR2 reads FQNEAQ.

V and J are TRBV27 and TRBJ1-3; tentatively, D is TRBD1 (6 bases). This CDR3 has 14 amino acids. Germline loops: CDR1 MNHEY, CDR2 SMNVEV (reference sequence). The germline V and J ends were trimmed by 4 bases and 2 bases, with 9 bases remaining between them. The CDR3 DNA is TGTGCCAGCAGTTCCAGGGGCGCTGGAAACACCATATATTTT. Protein: CASSSRGAGNTIYF.

This clonotype occurred many times. The CDR3 loop reads CAWSHPEENQPQHF. For the CDR3, the DNA is TGTGCCTGGAGTCATCCGGAAGAGAATCAGCCCCAGCATTTT. The rearrangement uses TRBV30 and TRBJ1-5; D uncertain. V was pared by 2 bases and J by 4 bases, with 12 bases between. The CDR3 contains 14 residues. Germline assignment: CDR1 GTSNPN and CDR2 SVGIG (reference sequence).

This clonotype occurred many times. This chain joins TRBV7-2 and TRBJ2-7; D is undetermined. CDR1 SGHTA and CDR2 FQGNSA come from the germline V gene. This CDR3 is 14 amino acids long. With 1 base removed from V and 3 bases from J, the gap between germline ends came to 10 bases. CDR3 sequence: CASSLGGSHYEQYF. The DNA of the CDR3 is TGTGCCAGCAGCTTAGGAGGTTCCCACTACGAGCAGTACTTC.

This clonotype showed up many times. V is TRBV7-3 and J is TRBJ2-1, with D perhaps TRBD1 (6 bases). V was shortened by 5 bases and J by 7 bases, with 9 bases between the two germline ends. Germline assignment: CDR1 SGHTA and CDR2 FQGTGA. The length of the CDR3 is 12 residues. CDR3 bases: TGTGCCAGCAGCGCGACAGGAAATGAGCAGTTCTTC. Protein sequence: CASSATGNEQFF.

This clonotype came up many times. The CDR3 sequence is CASSQDLGGSYEQYF. CDR3 nucleotide sequence: TGCGCCAGCAGCCAAGATCTAGGGGGGAGCTACGAGCAGTACTTC. The genes are TRBV4-3 and TRBJ2-7; either TRBD1 or TRBD2 may supply D (6 bases each). Germline lookup yields CDR1 LGHNA and CDR2 YSLEER. V lost 0 bases and J 3 bases, leaving 12 bases between the germline ends. The CDR3 is made up of 15 amino acids.

This clonotype showed up many times. This chain connects TRBV12-3 or TRBV12-4 to TRBJ2-1; 7 nucleotides align to TRBD2. The CDR3 is 16 residues long. V lost 5 bases, J lost 0 bases, and 7 bases stayed unmatched. CDR3 in DNA: TGTGCCAGCAGTCCTTCCGGGAGGAGCTCCTACAATGAGCAGTTCTTC. Protein sequence: CASSPSGRSSYNEQFF.